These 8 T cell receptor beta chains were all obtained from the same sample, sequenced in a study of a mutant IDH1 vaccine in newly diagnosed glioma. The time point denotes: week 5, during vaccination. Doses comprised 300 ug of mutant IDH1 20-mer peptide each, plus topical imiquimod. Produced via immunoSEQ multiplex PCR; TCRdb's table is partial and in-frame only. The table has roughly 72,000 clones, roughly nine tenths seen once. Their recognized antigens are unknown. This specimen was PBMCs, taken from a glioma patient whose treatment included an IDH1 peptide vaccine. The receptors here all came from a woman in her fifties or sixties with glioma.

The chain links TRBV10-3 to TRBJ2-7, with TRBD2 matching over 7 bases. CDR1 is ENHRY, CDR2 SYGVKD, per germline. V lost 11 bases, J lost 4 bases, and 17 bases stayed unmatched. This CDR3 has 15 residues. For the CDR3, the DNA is TGTGCCGCCTCGGGGCGGGAGATGGTCGGTTACGAGCAGTACTTC. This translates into CAASGREMVGYEQYF.

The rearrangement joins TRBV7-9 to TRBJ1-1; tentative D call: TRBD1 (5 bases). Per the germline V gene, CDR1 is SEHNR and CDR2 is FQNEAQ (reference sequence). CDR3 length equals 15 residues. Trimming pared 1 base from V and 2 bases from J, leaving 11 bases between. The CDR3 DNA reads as TGTGCCAGCAGCTTAGACGGAAGGGGAAACACTGAAGCTTTCTTT. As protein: CASSLDGRGNTEAFF. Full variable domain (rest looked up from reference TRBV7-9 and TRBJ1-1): DTGVSQNPRHKITKRGQNVTFRCDPISEHNRLYWYRQTLGQGPEFLTYFQNEAQLEKSRLLSDRFSAERPKGSFSTLEIQRTEQGDSAMYLCASSLDGRGNTEAFFGQGTRLTVV.

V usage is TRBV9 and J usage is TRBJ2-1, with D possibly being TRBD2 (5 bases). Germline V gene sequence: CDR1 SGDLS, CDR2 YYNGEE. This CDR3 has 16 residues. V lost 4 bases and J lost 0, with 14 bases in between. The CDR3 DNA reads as TGTGCCAGCAGCCATCACGAGGGAAGCTCCTACAATGAGCAGTTCTTC. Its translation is CASSHHEGSSYNEQFF.

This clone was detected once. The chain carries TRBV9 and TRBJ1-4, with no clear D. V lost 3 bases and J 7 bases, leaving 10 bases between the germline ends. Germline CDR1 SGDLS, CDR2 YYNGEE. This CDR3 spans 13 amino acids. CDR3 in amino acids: CASSAGGFEKLFF. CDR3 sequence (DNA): TGTGCCAGCAGCGCCGGCGGGTTTGAAAAACTGTTTTTT. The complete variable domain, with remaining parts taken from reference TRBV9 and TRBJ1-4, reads DSGVTQTPKHLITATGQRVTLRCSPRSGDLSVYWYQQSLDQGLQFLIQYYNGEERAKGNILERFSAQQFPDLHSELNLSSLELGDSALYFCASSAGGFEKLFFGSGTQLSVL.

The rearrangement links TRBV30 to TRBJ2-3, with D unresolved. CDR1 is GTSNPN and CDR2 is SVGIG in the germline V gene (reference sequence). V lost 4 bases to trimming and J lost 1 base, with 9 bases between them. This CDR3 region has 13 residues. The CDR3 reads CAWIYRGTDTQYF. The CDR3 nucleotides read TGTGCCTGGATTTACCGGGGCACAGATACGCAGTATTTT.

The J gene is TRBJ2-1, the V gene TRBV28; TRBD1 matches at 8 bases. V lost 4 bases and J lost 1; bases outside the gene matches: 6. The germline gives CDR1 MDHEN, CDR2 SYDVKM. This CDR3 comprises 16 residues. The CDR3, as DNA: TGTGCCAGCAGTTCCCCAGGGACAGGATCCTACAATGAGCAGTTCTTC. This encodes CASSSPGTGSYNEQFF.

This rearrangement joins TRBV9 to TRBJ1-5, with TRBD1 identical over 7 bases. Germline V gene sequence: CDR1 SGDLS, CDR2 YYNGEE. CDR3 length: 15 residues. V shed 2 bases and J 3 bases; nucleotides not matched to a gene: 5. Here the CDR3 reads CASSVGGQPNQPQHF. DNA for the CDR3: TGTGCCAGCAGCGTGGGGGGACAGCCCAATCAGCCCCAGCATTTT.

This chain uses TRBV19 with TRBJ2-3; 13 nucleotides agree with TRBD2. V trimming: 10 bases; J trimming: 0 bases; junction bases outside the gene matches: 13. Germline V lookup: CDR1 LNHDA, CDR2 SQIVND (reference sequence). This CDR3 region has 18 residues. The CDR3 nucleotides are TGTGCCACCCAACAATGGGGGACTAGCGGGGTTAGCACAGATACGCAGTATTTT. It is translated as CATQQWGTSGVSTDTQYF.